One sample yielded the 14 T cell receptor beta chains listed below, sequenced in a study of blood T cell repertoires in COVID-19. Profiling relied on immunoSEQ multiplex PCR, and the TCRdb table lists in-frame clones only, not all of them. The table has around 150,000 clones, just under 85% seen once; the top ten hold less than 7%. Sequenced input: PBMCs or T cells enriched from blood (not recorded which). The receptor source for this set is a woman aged 40-49 years who had recovered from COVID-19.

This chain joins TRBV6-1 and TRBJ1-1; tentatively, D is TRBD1 (5 bases). Germline-derived CDR1 and CDR2 are MNHNS and SASEGT. V lost 3 bases and J lost 3, with 11 bases in between. The CDR3 is 14 amino acids. The CDR3 loop reads CASSEQGGDTEAFF. CDR3 in DNA: TGTGCCAGCAGTGAGCAGGGAGGGGACACTGAAGCTTTCTTT.

The J gene is TRBJ2-1, the V gene TRBV30, with 9 bases aligning to TRBD2. The V gene end was trimmed by 5 bases and the J gene end by 4 bases; junction bases not matched to a gene: 3. CDR3 size: 13 residues. Per germline, CDR1 GTSNPN and CDR2 SVGIG (reference sequence). The CDR3: CAWRLAAYNEQFF. DNA of the CDR3: TGTGCCTGGCGACTAGCGGCTTACAATGAGCAGTTCTTC.

This clone was picked up a small number of times. The chain recombines TRBV5-6 with TRBJ2-3; TRBD2 agrees at 14 bases. The ends lost 5 bases at V and 0 bases at J; junction bases unmatched: 2. The germline gives CDR1 SGHDT, CDR2 YYEEEE. The CDR3 has 16 residues. The CDR3 region has the DNA TGTGCCAGCAGTCGGACTAGCGGGGGGAGCACAGATACGCAGTATTTT. It yields the protein CASSRTSGGSTDTQYF.

This chain joins TRBV2 and TRBJ1-5, with 11 bases matching TRBD1. The CDR3 extends over 14 amino acids. Trimming took 6 bases from V and 7 from J; bases not matched to a gene: 5. The germline CDR1 and CDR2 sequences are SNHLY and FYNNEI. The DNA of the CDR3 is TGTGCCAGCAGCGGACAGGGGGCGAAGCAGCCCCAGCATTTT. Amino acid sequence: CASSGQGAKQPQHF.

V and J are TRBV7-9 and TRBJ1-6; possible D gene TRBD1, 6 bases. The germline gives CDR1 SEHNR, CDR2 FQNEAQ (reference sequence). V dropped 11 bases and J dropped 10 bases, with 18 bases sitting between them. This CDR3 has 13 residues. In nucleotides, the CDR3 is TGTGCCCTAGATCGGGGGGCTGGGTCACCCCTCCACTTT. Protein sequence: CALDRGAGSPLHF.

CDR3 DNA: TGTGCCAGCCGGGGACAGCGACGTCGGGGCTATGGCTACACCTTC. It encodes CASRGQRRRGYGYTF. The rearrangement links TRBV27 to TRBJ1-2; 7 positions agree with TRBD1. V shed 8 bases and J 4 bases; nucleotides not matched to a gene: 13. The germline gives CDR1 MNHEY, CDR2 SMNVEV (reference sequence). The length of the CDR3 is 15 residues.

The chain employs TRBV4-1 and TRBJ2-1; no reliable D call. The CDR3 length is 15 residues. Germline V gene data show CDR1 as MGHRA and CDR2 as YSYEKL. V lost 4 bases to trimming and J lost 0 bases, with 10 bases between them. The CDR3 coding sequence is TGCGCCAGCAGCCCCCGGAGTAGCTCCTACAATGAGCAGTTCTTC. It translates to CASSPRSSSYNEQFF.

This clone occurred once. V is TRBV23-1 and J is TRBJ2-6; 9 nucleotides agree with TRBD1. TRBV23-1 is treated as an ORF (open reading frame) with a function not yet certain. The trim removed 1 base at V and 3 bases at J, leaving 4 bases unmatched. This CDR3 has 17 amino acids. The CDR3 DNA reads TGCGCCAGCAGTCAATGGGACAGGGTGGATGGGGCCAACGTCCTGACTTTC. Its protein product is CASSQWDRVDGANVLTF.

This CDR3 is CASRSGGYTF. The CDR3 DNA reads TGTGCCAGCAGGTCCGGGGGCTACACCTTC. This sequence joins TRBV2 and TRBJ1-2; D gene unclear. Trimming removed 6 bases from V and 8 bases from J, with 7 bases in between. Germline CDR1 and CDR2: SNHLY and FYNNEI. The CDR3 has 10 residues.

The chain employs TRBV2 and TRBJ2-2; no definite D call. The germline V gene has CDR1 SNHLY and CDR2 FYNNEI. V lost 7 bases and J 8 bases, leaving 20 bases between the germline ends. The CDR3 consists of 15 residues. DNA of the CDR3: TGTGCCAGCATTCCCGACCCCAGCTGGAGAGGGGAGCTGTTTTTT. Its translation: CASIPDPSWRGELFF. The entire variable domain, with the rest obtained from reference TRBV2 and TRBJ2-2, is as follows: EPEVTQTPSHQVTQMGQEVILRCVPISNHLYFYWYRQILGQKVEFLVSFYNNEISEKSEIFDDQFSVERPDGSNFTLKIRSTKLEDSAMYFCASIPDPSWRGELFFGEGSRLTVL.

J is TRBJ1-1 and V is TRBV3-1 (or the pseudogene TRBV3-2); D is uncertain. CDR3 length: 13 residues. V was trimmed by 3 bases and J by 3 bases, leaving 8 bases between them. Germline loops: CDR1 LGHDT, CDR2 YNNKEL (reference sequence). This CDR3 is CASSQTADTEAFF. Written as DNA, the CDR3 is TGTGCCAGCAGCCAGACGGCGGACACTGAAGCTTTCTTT.

The table lists this clone with a few counts. The chain is built from TRBV9 and TRBJ2-7; TRBD2 matches at 13 bases. Germline-derived CDR1 and CDR2 are SGDLS and YYNGEE. V dropped 0 bases and J dropped 7; count of bases not matched to a gene: 4. The CDR3 has 15 residues. The CDR3 loop reads CASSVGTSGGVEQYF. CDR3 coding DNA: TGTGCCAGCAGCGTAGGGACTAGCGGGGGCGTTGAGCAGTACTTC.

In DNA, the CDR3 is TGTGCCAGCAGCTTAAGGACTTCTACTAGCACAGATACGCAGTATTTT. Translated: CASSLRTSTSTDTQYF. The chain links TRBV7-9 to TRBJ2-3; perhaps TRBD2 as D (5 bases). Trimming removed 2 bases from V and 0 bases from J, with 12 bases in between. The CDR3 consists of 16 residues. CDR1 SEHNR and CDR2 FQNEAQ come from the germline V gene (reference sequence).

The V gene is TRBV2, the J gene TRBJ2-1; 8 bases fit TRBD2. The CDR3 is 15 amino acids. V shed 7 bases and J 6 bases; nucleotides not matched to a gene: 11. Germline assignment: CDR1 SNHLY and CDR2 FYNNEI. CDR3 amino acids: CASNALAGNPNEQFF. Written as DNA, the CDR3 is TGTGCCAGCAATGCCCTAGCGGGCAACCCCAATGAGCAGTTCTTC.